The 25 T cell receptor beta chains presented below share a single source sample, sequenced in a study of low-dose radiotherapy and immunotherapy resistance in tumors. TRAV- and TRBV-specific primers were used for first-strand cDNA, which covered alpha and beta chains. With a constant-region primer and a V-primer adapter, TCRs were subjected to approximately 18 PCR cycles of amplification. TCRdb re-called the reads with MiXCR, one entry per CDR3 protein. The sample lists under 95,000 distinct CDR3 sequences, 18% seen once, with 2.8% in the top ten. The time point is: before trial treatment. The material was PBMCs, obtained before treatment. These TCRs come from a male donor with prostate cancer.

This clonotype was detected only once. A single base is all that separates this from a far larger clone, so a read error is likely. The V and J genes are TRBV7-1 and TRBJ2-5; 9 bases are a match to TRBD2. TRBV7-1 counts as an open reading frame of uncertain function. The length of the CDR3 is 15 residues. As DNA, the CDR3 is TGTGTCACCCGGGCGGGGGGGGAGTTACAAGAGACCCAGTACTTC. Amino acids: CVTRAGGELQETQYF.

This clonotype was detected ten times or more. This chain joins TRBV7-9 and TRBJ2-5, with 9 bases identical to TRBD2. V lost 0 bases to trimming and J lost 3 bases; unmatched junction nucleotides: 5. Germline V gene sequence: CDR1 SEHNR, CDR2 FQNEAQ (reference sequence). The CDR3 contains 16 residues. The CDR3 protein is CASSLALSSGEETQYF. The CDR3 DNA reads as TGTGCCAGCAGCTTAGCGCTCTCTAGCGGGGAAGAGACCCAGTACTTC. Full variable domain (remainder filled in from reference TRBV7-9 and TRBJ2-5): DTGVSQNPRHKITKRGQNVTFRCDPISEHNRLYWYRQTLGQGPEFLTYFQNEAQLEKSRLLSDRFSAERPKGSFSTLEIQRTEQGDSAMYLCASSLALSSGEETQYFGPGTRLLVL.

This clonotype showed up many times. The chain carries TRBV12-3 or TRBV12-4 and TRBJ2-7; 7 nucleotides agree with TRBD1. The CDR3 totals 16 residues. The V gene end was trimmed by 2 bases and the J gene end by 2 bases; junction bases not matched to a gene: 9. The chain's CDR3 is CASSLSPAGTAYEQYF. CDR3 nucleotides: TGTGCCAGCAGTTTATCACCGGCCGGGACAGCCTACGAGCAGTACTTC.

This clonotype was recorded many times. The chain employs TRBV7-2 and TRBJ2-1; D is ambiguous. V was clipped by 2 bases and J by 13 bases, with 12 bases between them. Germline values: CDR1 SGHTA, CDR2 FQGNSA. The CDR3 runs to 12 residues. The CDR3 region has the DNA TGTGCCAGCAGCTTAATAGCTCCGGTACAGTTCTTC. Its translation is CASSLIAPVQFF.

This clonotype was seen ten or more times. This rearrangement joins TRBV10-2 to TRBJ1-5; no definite D call. CDR3 length: 12 residues. V gave up 3 bases and J gave up 5 bases, with 5 bases separating them. CDR1 and CDR2 (germline): WSHSY, SAAADI. CDR3 nucleotide sequence: TGCGCCAGCAGTGACGGGGATCAGCCCCAGCATTTT. Translating gives CASSDGDQPQHF.

This clonotype was recorded many times. The V call is TRBV9, the J call TRBJ2-3; 11 nucleotides line up with TRBD2. J gave up 4 bases and V 0 bases, and 4 bases lay outside the gene matches. CDR3 length: 16 amino acids. Germline V lookup: CDR1 SGDLS, CDR2 YYNGEE. CDR3 amino acids: CASSVAVSGGADTQYF. In DNA, the CDR3 is TGTGCCAGCAGCGTAGCTGTTAGCGGGGGGGCAGATACGCAGTATTTT.

On this clonotype: A read error may explain this, as a much larger clone is one base away. V and J are TRBV7-9 and TRBJ1-1; D possibly corresponds to TRBD1 (5 bases). Germline V gene data show CDR1 as SEHNR and CDR2 as FQNEAQ (reference sequence). The CDR3 totals 11 residues. Trimming shortened V by 9 bases and J by 5 bases, and 10 bases separated the two germline ends. The DNA of the CDR3 is TGTGCCAGGAGCCGGGGGACTGAAGCTTTCTTT. Amino acids: CARSRGTEAFF.

This clonotype was seen ten or more times. CDR3 protein: CASSPGEGKETQYF. Written as DNA, the CDR3 is TGTGCCAGCAGCCCCGGGGAGGGTAAAGAGACCCAGTACTTC. V is TRBV7-9 and J is TRBJ2-5, with 7 nucleotides matching TRBD2. Germline lookup yields CDR1 SEHNR and CDR2 FQNEAQ (reference sequence). The CDR3 has 14 residues. With V trimmed by 5 bases and J by 3 bases, 6 bases remained unmatched.

A remark on this clonotype: A far larger clone is one nucleotide away, so this likely arose from a read error. This chain links TRBV12-3 or TRBV12-4 with TRBJ2-7; 7 bases line up with TRBD1. Unmatched junction bases numbered 19, after V lost 4 bases and J lost 7 bases. The CDR3 is made up of 17 amino acids. The CDR3 DNA reads as TGTGCCAGCAGTTCCGACTCCGGGACAGACGGGAACAATGAGCAGTACTTC. The encoded protein is CASSSDSGTDGNNEQYF.

Of note for this clonotype: A single base is all that separates this from a far larger clone, so a read error is likely. The chain is built from TRBV19 and TRBJ2-7; 7 bases line up with TRBD2. The trim removed 9 bases at V and 7 bases at J, leaving 15 bases unmatched. This CDR3 spans 14 amino acids. Germline loops: CDR1 LNHDA, CDR2 SQIVND (reference sequence). CDR3 residues: CASRRASGNNEQYF. The CDR3 nucleotides read TGTGCCAGCCGTCGGGCTAGCGGAAACAATGAGCAGTACTTC.

In its sample, this clonotype was seen many times. The CDR3 is CASSYPRSAAGGYEQYF. The CDR3 DNA reads as TGTGCCAGCAGTTACCCGCGGAGTGCGGCGGGGGGCTACGAGCAGTACTTC. This chain links TRBV6-6 with TRBJ2-7; 8 nucleotides agree with TRBD2. The CDR3 extends over 17 amino acids. V shed 2 bases and J 3 bases; nucleotides not matched to a gene: 12. Germline CDR1 reads MNHNY; CDR2 reads SVGAGI (reference sequence).

This clonotype appeared many times. This chain connects TRBV7-9 to TRBJ2-6, with unresolved D. Germline-derived CDR1 and CDR2 are SEHNR and FQNEAQ (reference sequence). CDR3 length: 18 residues. V was trimmed by 5 bases and J by 0 bases, leaving 17 bases between them. The CDR3 DNA reads as TGTGCCAGCAGCCCACCCCTCAGCAAACTCTCTGGGGCCAACGTCCTGACTTTC. As protein: CASSPPLSKLSGANVLTF.

V and J are TRBV9 and TRBJ1-3; D not certain. Deletions cut 2 bases from V and 0 bases from J, with 9 bases between. This CDR3 is 15 amino acids long. Germline values: CDR1 SGDLS, CDR2 YYNGEE. The DNA of the CDR3 is TGTGCCAGCAGCGTCGAGGGTAGCTCTGGAAACACCATATATTTT. Amino acids: CASSVEGSSGNTIYF.

This clonotype was picked up many times. The genes are TRBV7-2 and TRBJ1-1; D call uncertain. This CDR3 has 14 amino acids. Trimming shortened V by 2 bases and J by 4 bases, and 11 bases separated the two germline ends. The V gene's germline CDR1 is SGHTA and CDR2 FQGNSA. Here the CDR3 reads CASSLFADGTEAFF. CDR3 nucleotide sequence: TGTGCCAGCAGCTTATTCGCAGACGGCACTGAAGCTTTCTTT.

A few counts support this clonotype. The chain couples TRBV5-1 to TRBJ2-3; D call uncertain. Germline V gene data show CDR1 as SGHRS and CDR2 as YFSETQ. The CDR3 is made up of 15 amino acids. Trimming left V 1 base short and J 3 bases short, with 12 bases between. Written as DNA, the CDR3 is TGCGCCAGCAGCTTGAGGGTGGCTGGGACAGATACGCAGTATTTT. As protein: CASSLRVAGTDTQYF.

This clonotype has a handful of counts. The genes are TRBV30 and TRBJ2-3; D unclear. This CDR3 region has 11 residues. Germline loops: CDR1 GTSNPN, CDR2 SVGIG (reference sequence). Trimming took off 4 bases at V and 5 bases at J, with 7 bases between the two ends. The CDR3 spells CAWTWEDTQYF. The CDR3 nucleotides read TGTGCCTGGACCTGGGAAGATACGCAGTATTTT.

This clonotype was detected many times. The rearrangement uses TRBV5-6 and TRBJ2-1; D not certain. Trimming took 0 bases from V and 7 from J, leaving 8 bases between them. The germline V gene has CDR1 SGHDT and CDR2 YYEEEE. This CDR3 is 13 amino acids long. CDR3 in amino acids: CASSLVGPNEQFF. For the CDR3, the DNA is TGTGCCAGCAGCTTGGTTGGTCCAAATGAGCAGTTCTTC.

At least ten counts were recorded for this clonotype. The chain has TRBV7-9 and TRBJ1-4; TRBD1 matches at 7 bases. The CDR3 covers 15 residues. CDR1 and CDR2 (germline): SEHNR, FQNEAQ (reference sequence). After removal of 5 bases from V and 7 bases from J, the junction contained 10 bases not matched to a gene. Written as DNA, the CDR3 is TGTGCCAGCAGCCGGACAGGATCGGAGGGTGAAAAACTGTTTTTT. Amino acids: CASSRTGSEGEKLFF.

This clonotype showed up just a few times. The chain joins TRBV5-1 to TRBJ2-3; the D is unclear. The length of the CDR3 is 14 residues. The germline V gene encodes CDR1 SGHRS and CDR2 YFSETQ. The V end was cut by 5 bases, the J end by 0 bases, with 10 bases between. The CDR3: CASSSTGSTDTQYF. Here the CDR3 DNA reads TGCGCCAGCAGTTCGACCGGGAGCACAGATACGCAGTATTTT.

This clonotype was seen many times. The V gene is TRBV29-1, the J gene TRBJ2-7; D is ambiguous. The CDR3 length is 13 residues. In germline, CDR1 is SQVTM, CDR2 ANQGSEA. The V and J ends lost 5 bases and 0 bases respectively, with 11 bases between them. The CDR3 region is CSVRRVNSYEQYF. In DNA, the CDR3 is TGCAGCGTTCGACGGGTGAACTCCTACGAGCAGTACTTC.

In its sample, this clonotype was seen many times. The chain has TRBV30 and TRBJ1-1; tentatively, D is TRBD1 (5 bases). Germline values: CDR1 GTSNPN, CDR2 SVGIG (reference sequence). Trimming shortened V by 0 bases and J by 4 bases, and 12 bases separated the two germline ends. The length of the CDR3 is 14 residues. CDR3 nucleotide sequence: TGTGCCTGGAGTGTAGGGGCCCCGGGCACTGAAGCTTTCTTT. Encoded protein: CAWSVGAPGTEAFF.

This clonotype was recorded at least ten times. The CDR3 region has the DNA TGTGCCAGCAGTTTAACCGGGCCCCCTACAGAGACCCAGTACTTC. This codes for CASSLTGPPTETQYF. The genes are TRBV12-3 or TRBV12-4 and TRBJ2-5; D is unresolved. The CDR3 spans 15 residues. Trimming left V 2 bases short and J 4 bases short, with 14 bases between.

This clonotype occurred many times. Here the CDR3 DNA reads TGTGCCAGCAGCCCCGGAACGTGGGTGAACACTGAAGCTTTCTTT. Its translation is CASSPGTWVNTEAFF. V and J are TRBV13 and TRBJ1-1; D remains ambiguous. The germline gives CDR1 PRHDT, CDR2 FYEKMQ (reference sequence). Deletions cut 5 bases from V and 0 bases from J, with 13 bases between. The CDR3 has 15 amino acids. The complete variable domain, with remaining parts taken from reference TRBV13 and TRBJ1-1, reads AAGVIQSPRHLIKEKRETATLKCYPIPRHDTVYWYQQGPGQDPQFLISFYEKMQSDKGSIPDRFSAQQFSDYHSELNMSSLELGDSALYFCASSPGTWVNTEAFFGQGTRLTVV.

This clonotype was seen ten or more times. This chain uses TRBV5-6 with TRBJ1-5; tentative D call: TRBD1 (6 bases). V lost 2 bases to trimming and J lost 4 bases, with 10 bases between them. Germline assignment: CDR1 SGHDT and CDR2 YYEEEE. CDR3 length equals 14 residues. The CDR3 loop is CASSFGQRNQPQHF. The CDR3 coding sequence is TGTGCCAGCAGCTTTGGACAGAGAAATCAGCCCCAGCATTTT. The whole variable domain, remainder taken from reference TRBV5-6 and TRBJ1-5, is DAGVTQSPTHLIKTRGQQVTLRCSPKSGHDTVSWYQQALGQGPQFIFQYYEEEERQRGNFPDRFSGHQFPNYSSELNVNALLLGDSALYLCASSFGQRNQPQHFGDGTRLSIL.

By its share, this clonotype is medium-sized (0.01 to 0.1%). The chain carries TRBV20-1 and TRBJ2-5; 7 nucleotides agree with TRBD2. The germline CDR1 and CDR2 sequences are DFQATT and SNEGSKA (reference sequence). Unmatched junction bases numbered 10, after V lost 3 bases and J lost 0 bases. This CDR3 is built from 16 residues. The CDR3 nucleotides read TGCAGTGCTAGGCGGTTAGGCGCGGGGGACCAAGAGACCCAGTACTTC. Its translation: CSARRLGAGDQETQYF.